A selection of T cell receptor beta chains follows, all from one sample in a study of control samples from healthy donors and cancer patients. Here immunoSEQ multiplex PCR was the method, and the copy in TCRdb shows in-frame clones only, minus some. Of about 140,000 clones in the sample, roughly 90% were seen once. The sequenced sample was blood. The source is a man in his thirties or forties in good health. Both conserved end residues are part of each CDR3. D genes are given only for firm matches. Size values are once, few and many counts, or a class for expanded clones, and some rows have none.

size,D,J,V,CDR3,DNA
once,TRBD1,TRBJ2-7,TRBV27,CASSFPLLYRGLRYEQYF,TGTGCCAGCAGTTTCCCGCTTCTTTACAGGGGGCTTAGGTACGAGCAGTACTTC
-,TRBD1,TRBJ2-3,TRBV7-8,CASSPWTGNTDTQYF,TGTGCCAGCAGCCCGTGGACAGGGAACACAGATACGCAGTATTTT
-,TRBD2,TRBJ2-5,TRBV19,CASSLGLGRVPNF,TGTGCCAGTAGTTTGGGACTAGGCCGGGTACCGAACTTC
once,-,TRBJ1-2,TRBV24-1,CATSGAGNYGYTF,TGTGCCACCAGTGGGGCGGGAAACTATGGCTACACCTTC
-,-,TRBJ2-1,TRBV6-6,CASLLGSGITYNEQFF,TGTGCCAGCCTACTAGGATCGGGGATAACCTACAATGAGCAGTTCTTC
-,-,TRBJ2-1,TRBV7-9,CASSLGRAGAYNEQFF,TGTGCCAGCAGCTTAGGAAGGGCAGGGGCCTACAATGAGCAGTTCTTC
-,TRBD1,TRBJ2-5,TRBV6-5,CATGRGGSLQETQYF,TGTGCCACCGGTCGAGGGGGCAGCCTCCAAGAGACCCAGTACTTC
-,-,TRBJ1-1,TRBV28,CASSTRTANTEAFF,TGTGCCAGCAGCACCCGGACAGCGAACACTGAAGCTTTCTTT
-,TRBD2,TRBJ2-2,TRBV5-1,CASSPLAGVDTGELFF,TGCGCCAGCAGCCCGCTAGCGGGAGTCGACACCGGGGAGCTGTTTTTT
many,TRBD1,TRBJ1-2,TRBV27,CASSFLRTGGGYGYTF,TGTGCCAGCAGTTTCCTTAGAACAGGGGGAGGGTATGGCTACACCTTC
-,TRBD1,TRBJ1-1,TRBV28,CASSLSGTGFTEAFF,TGTGCCAGCAGTTTATCGGGGACAGGATTTACTGAAGCTTTCTTT
-,TRBD2,TRBJ2-3,TRBV29-1,CSVQLVSGSTDTQYF,TGCAGCGTCCAACTTGTTAGCGGGAGCACAGATACGCAGTATTTT
-,TRBD2,TRBJ2-1,TRBV18,CASSPPASGRLNNEQFF,TGTGCCAGCTCACCACCGGCTAGCGGGAGACTCAACAATGAGCAGTTCTTC
-,-,TRBJ2-5,TRBV4-3,CASSQTPSGEPETQYF,TGCGCCAGCAGCCAAACCCCATCAGGAGAGCCTGAGACCCAGTACTTC
-,-,TRBJ2-5,TRBV5-6,CASSLRGPGETQYF,TGTGCCAGCAGCTTGAGGGGACCAGGGGAGACCCAGTACTTC
-,TRBD2,TRBJ2-1,TRBV7-9,CASSLSLAGVTSNEQFF,TGTGCCAGCAGCTTATCCCTAGCGGGAGTTACCTCCAATGAGCAGTTCTTC
-,TRBD1,TRBJ1-1,TRBV6-5,CASRDRDFTEAFF,TGTGCCAGCAGAGACAGGGATTTCACTGAAGCTTTCTTT
-,-,TRBJ2-7,TRBV2,CATKGYEQYF,TGTGCCACCAAGGGGTACGAGCAGTACTTC
-,-,TRBJ1-1,TRBV7-2,CASSLGVPARAFF,TGTGCCAGCAGCTTAGGGGTACCAGCCAGAGCTTTCTTT
-,-,TRBJ1-5,TRBV27,CASSDRPNQPQHF,TGTGCCAGCAGCGATAGACCGAATCAGCCCCAGCATTTT
-,-,TRBJ2-7,TRBV7-2,CASSWAGDEQYF,TGTGCCAGCAGCTGGGCCGGGGACGAGCAGTACTTC
-,-,TRBJ2-1,TRBV3-1/TRBV3-2,CASSQAETNHNEQFF,TGTGCCAGCAGCCAAGCCGAGACCAACCACAATGAGCAGTTCTTC
-,TRBD2,TRBJ2-7,TRBV28,CASTLPGTRGSYEQYF,TGTGCCAGCACTCTACCCGGGACTAGGGGCTCCTACGAGCAGTACTTC
-,-,TRBJ2-3,TRBV11-3,CASSFGHSSPSTDTQYF,TGTGCCAGCAGCTTCGGCCACTCTAGCCCTAGCACAGATACGCAGTATTTT
-,TRBD2,TRBJ2-7,TRBV28,CASIGLEVAGEYEQYF,TGTGCCAGCATCGGGTTGGAGGTAGCGGGAGAATACGAGCAGTACTTC
-,-,TRBJ1-5,TRBV7-8,CASSLALGFSNQPQHF,TGTGCCAGCAGCTTAGCGTTGGGATTTAGCAATCAGCCCCAGCATTTT
-,-,TRBJ1-1,TRBV15,CATRRGFAGWNTEAFF,TGTGCCACCAGGAGGGGGTTTGCGGGGTGGAACACTGAAGCTTTCTTT
-,-,TRBJ1-5,TRBV4-1,CASSQGGGRHQPQHF,TGCGCCAGCAGCCAAGGAGGGGGGCGCCATCAGCCCCAGCATTTT
once,-,TRBJ2-3,TRBV29-1,CSVETFTDTQYF,TGCAGCGTTGAAACATTCACAGATACGCAGTATTTT
-,TRBD1,TRBJ1-4,TRBV7-9,CASSPGTVATNEKLFF,TGTGCCAGCAGCCCGGGGACAGTTGCAACTAATGAAAAACTGTTTTTT
once,TRBD2,TRBJ2-7,TRBV6-5,CASSPGLAGGTYF,TGTGCCAGCAGCCCAGGACTAGCGGGAGGGACGTACTTC